These 3 T cell receptor beta chains came from one sample sequenced in a study of T cell responses to AZD1222 COVID-19 vaccine. Here immunoSEQ multiplex PCR was the method, and the copy in TCRdb shows in-frame clones only, minus some. The data contain about 170,000 clones, over 85% of them seen just once; the ten biggest clones take up 1.5% to 2%. The sequenced sample was peripheral blood, obtained on day 0 of AZD1222 vaccination. The receptors were sampled from an adult in good health.

The V gene is TRBV27, the J gene TRBJ1-1; no reliable D call. Deletions cut 2 bases from V and 0 bases from J, with 10 bases between. The CDR3 length is 15 residues. The germline V gene encodes CDR1 MNHEY and CDR2 SMNVEV (reference sequence). CDR3 bases: TGTGCCAGCAGTTTAAGGCAGGCATTGAACACTGAAGCTTTCTTT. Amino acid sequence: CASSLRQALNTEAFF.

This clone was observed once. The rearrangement links TRBV7-3 to TRBJ2-1; D call uncertain. The CDR3 runs to 15 residues. Trimming removed 1 base at V and 5 bases at J, with 12 bases between. The germline CDR1 and CDR2 sequences are SGHTA and FQGTGA. CDR3 nucleotide sequence: TGTGCCAGCAGCTTAAGCGCCAGAGAAAACAATGAGCAGTTCTTC. Translating gives CASSLSARENNEQFF.

The chain couples TRBV6-5 to TRBJ2-1; no firm D call. V was pared by 6 bases and J by 6 bases, with 18 bases between. This CDR3 comprises 15 residues. Per germline, CDR1 MNHEY and CDR2 SVGAGI. The CDR3 DNA follows: TGTGCCAGCAGAGGGCTAGGACGAGGAACCAATGAGCAGTTCTTC. Amino acids: CASRGLGRGTNEQFF.